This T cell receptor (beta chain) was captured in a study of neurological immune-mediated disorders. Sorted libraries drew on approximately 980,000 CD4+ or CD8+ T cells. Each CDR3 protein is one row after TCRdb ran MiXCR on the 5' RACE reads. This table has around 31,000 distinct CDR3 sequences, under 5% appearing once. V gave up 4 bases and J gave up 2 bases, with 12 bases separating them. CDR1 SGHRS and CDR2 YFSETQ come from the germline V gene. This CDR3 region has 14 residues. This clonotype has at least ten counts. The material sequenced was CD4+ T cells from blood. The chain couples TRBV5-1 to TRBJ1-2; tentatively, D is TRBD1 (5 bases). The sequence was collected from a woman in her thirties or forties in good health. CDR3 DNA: TGCGCCAGCAGCCCCGCCGGGACGAACTATGGCTACACCTTC. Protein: CASSPAGTNYGYTF.